This T cell receptor beta chain was obtained from a study of blood T cell repertoires in COVID-19. The repertoire was sequenced with immunoSEQ multiplex PCR; TCRdb's copy has only in-frame clones and lacks some. The table has roughly 240,000 clones, approximately 86% seen once. Looked up from germline, CDR1 is MNHEY and CDR2 is SMNVEV (reference sequence). The ends lost 10 bases at V and 10 bases at J; junction bases unmatched: 6. CDR3 length equals 11 residues. The chain joins TRBV27 to TRBJ2-2; 7 bases align to TRBD1. The TCR comes from an older woman who had recovered from COVID-19. The sequenced sample consisted of peripheral blood. The CDR3 here is CATLDRKELFF. The CDR3 DNA reads as TGTGCCACCCTGGACAGGAAGGAGCTGTTTTTT.